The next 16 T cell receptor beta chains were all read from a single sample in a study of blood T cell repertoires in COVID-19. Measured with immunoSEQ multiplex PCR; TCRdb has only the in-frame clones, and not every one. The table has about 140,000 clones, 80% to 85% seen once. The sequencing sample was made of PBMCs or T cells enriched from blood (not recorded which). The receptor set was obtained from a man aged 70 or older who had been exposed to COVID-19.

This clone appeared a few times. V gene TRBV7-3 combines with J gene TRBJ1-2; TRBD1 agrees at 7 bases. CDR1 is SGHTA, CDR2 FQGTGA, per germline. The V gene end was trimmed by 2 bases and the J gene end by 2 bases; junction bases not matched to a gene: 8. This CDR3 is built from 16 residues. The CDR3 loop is CASSLGGVRGNYGYTF. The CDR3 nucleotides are TGTGCCAGCAGCTTAGGGGGTGTCAGGGGGAACTATGGCTACACCTTC.

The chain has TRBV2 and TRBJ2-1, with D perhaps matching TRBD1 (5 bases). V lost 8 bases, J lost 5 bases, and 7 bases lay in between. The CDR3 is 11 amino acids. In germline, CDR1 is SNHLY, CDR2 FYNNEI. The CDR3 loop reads CASQGNNEQFF. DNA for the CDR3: TGTGCCAGCCAGGGAAACAATGAGCAGTTCTTC. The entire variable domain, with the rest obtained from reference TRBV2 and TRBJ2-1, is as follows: EPEVTQTPSHQVTQMGQEVILRCVPISNHLYFYWYRQILGQKVEFLVSFYNNEISEKSEIFDDQFSVERPDGSNFTLKIRSTKLEDSAMYFCASQGNNEQFFGPGTRLTVL.

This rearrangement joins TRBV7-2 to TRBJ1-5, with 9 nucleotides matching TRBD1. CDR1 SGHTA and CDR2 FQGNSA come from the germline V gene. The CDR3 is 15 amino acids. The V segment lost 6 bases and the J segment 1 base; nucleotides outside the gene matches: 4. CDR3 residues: CASSSGQGSNQPQHF. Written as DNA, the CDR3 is TGTGCCAGCAGTTCCGGACAGGGGAGCAATCAGCCCCAGCATTTT.

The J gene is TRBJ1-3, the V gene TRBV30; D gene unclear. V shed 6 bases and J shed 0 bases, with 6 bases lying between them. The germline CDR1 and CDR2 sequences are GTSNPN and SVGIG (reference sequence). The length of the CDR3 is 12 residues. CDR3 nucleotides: TGTGCCTGCCGGGACTCTGGAAACACCATATATTTT. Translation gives CACRDSGNTIYF.

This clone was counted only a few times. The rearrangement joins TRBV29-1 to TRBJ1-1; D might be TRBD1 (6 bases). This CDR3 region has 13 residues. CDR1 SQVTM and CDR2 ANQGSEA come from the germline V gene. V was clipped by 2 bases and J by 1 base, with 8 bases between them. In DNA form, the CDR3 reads TGCAGCGTTGAAACAGGGAAGAACACTGAAGCTTTCTTT. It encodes CSVETGKNTEAFF.

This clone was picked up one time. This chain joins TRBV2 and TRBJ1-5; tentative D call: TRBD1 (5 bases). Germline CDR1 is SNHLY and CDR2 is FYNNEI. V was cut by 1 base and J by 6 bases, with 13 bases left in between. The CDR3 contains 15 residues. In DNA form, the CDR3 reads TGTGCCAGCAGTGAAGGGGCAGGTCAGGGTCAGCCCCAGCATTTT. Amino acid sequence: CASSEGAGQGQPQHF. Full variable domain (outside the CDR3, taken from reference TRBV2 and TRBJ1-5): EPEVTQTPSHQVTQMGQEVILRCVPISNHLYFYWYRQILGQKVEFLVSFYNNEISEKSEIFDDQFSVERPDGSNFTLKIRSTKLEDSAMYFCASSEGAGQGQPQHFGDGTRLSIL.

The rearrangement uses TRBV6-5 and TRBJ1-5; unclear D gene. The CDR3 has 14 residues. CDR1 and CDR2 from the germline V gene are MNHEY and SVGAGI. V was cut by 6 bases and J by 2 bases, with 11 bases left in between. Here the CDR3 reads CASSALGGNQPQHF. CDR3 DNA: TGTGCCAGCAGCGCCCTCGGGGGCAATCAGCCCCAGCATTTT.

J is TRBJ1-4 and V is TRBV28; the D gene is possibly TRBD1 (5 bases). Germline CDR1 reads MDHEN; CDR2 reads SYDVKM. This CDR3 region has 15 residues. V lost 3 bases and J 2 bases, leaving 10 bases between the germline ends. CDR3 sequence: CASSFPPGTNEKLFF. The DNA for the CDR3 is TGTGCCAGCAGTTTCCCGCCAGGGACTAATGAAAAACTGTTTTTT.

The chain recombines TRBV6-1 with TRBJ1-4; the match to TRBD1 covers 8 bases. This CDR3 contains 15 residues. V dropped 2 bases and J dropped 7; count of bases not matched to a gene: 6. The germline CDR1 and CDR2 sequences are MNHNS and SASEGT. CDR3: CASSESVDRGEKLFF. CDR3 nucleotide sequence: TGTGCCAGCAGTGAATCGGTCGACAGGGGTGAAAAACTGTTTTTT.

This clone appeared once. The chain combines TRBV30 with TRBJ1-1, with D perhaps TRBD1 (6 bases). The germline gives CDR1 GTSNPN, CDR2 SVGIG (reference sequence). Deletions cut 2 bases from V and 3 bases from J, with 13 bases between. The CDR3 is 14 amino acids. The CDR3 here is CAWSPGHRDTEAFF. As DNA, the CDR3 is TGTGCCTGGAGTCCGGGACATCGGGACACTGAAGCTTTCTTT.

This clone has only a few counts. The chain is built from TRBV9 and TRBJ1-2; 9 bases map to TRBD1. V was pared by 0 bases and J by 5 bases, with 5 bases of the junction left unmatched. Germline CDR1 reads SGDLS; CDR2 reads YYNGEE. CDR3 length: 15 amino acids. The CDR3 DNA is TGTGCCAGCAGCGTAGGGGGACAGGGCGGGTATGGCTACACCTTC. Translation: CASSVGGQGGYGYTF.

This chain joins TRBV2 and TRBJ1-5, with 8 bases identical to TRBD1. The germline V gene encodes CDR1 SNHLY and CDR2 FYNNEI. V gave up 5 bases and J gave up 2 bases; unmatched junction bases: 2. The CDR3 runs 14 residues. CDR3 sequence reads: CASSQGARNQPQHF. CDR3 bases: TGTGCCAGCAGTCAGGGGGCGCGCAATCAGCCCCAGCATTTT. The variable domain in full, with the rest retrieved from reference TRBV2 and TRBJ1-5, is EPEVTQTPSHQVTQMGQEVILRCVPISNHLYFYWYRQILGQKVEFLVSFYNNEISEKSEIFDDQFSVERPDGSNFTLKIRSTKLEDSAMYFCASSQGARNQPQHFGDGTRLSIL.

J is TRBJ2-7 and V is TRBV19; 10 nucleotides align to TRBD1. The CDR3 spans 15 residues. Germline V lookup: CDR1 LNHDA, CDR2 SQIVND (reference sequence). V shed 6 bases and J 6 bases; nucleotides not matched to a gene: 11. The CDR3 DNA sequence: TGTGCCAGTAGCCTGTCTGGGACAGGGGCTAGCGAGCAGTACTTC. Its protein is CASSLSGTGASEQYF.

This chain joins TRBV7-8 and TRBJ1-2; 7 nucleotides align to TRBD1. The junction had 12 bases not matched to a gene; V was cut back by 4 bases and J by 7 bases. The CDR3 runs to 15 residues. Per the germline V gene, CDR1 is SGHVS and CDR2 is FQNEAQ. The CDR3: CASSSTTGAFSGYTF. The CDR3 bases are TGTGCCAGCAGCTCCACAACAGGGGCCTTTTCTGGCTACACCTTC.

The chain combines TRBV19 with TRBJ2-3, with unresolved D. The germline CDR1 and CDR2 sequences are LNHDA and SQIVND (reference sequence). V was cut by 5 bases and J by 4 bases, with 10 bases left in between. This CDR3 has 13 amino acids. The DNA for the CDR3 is TGTGCCAGTAGTGTTTTATTTTCAGATACGCAGTATTTT. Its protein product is CASSVLFSDTQYF.

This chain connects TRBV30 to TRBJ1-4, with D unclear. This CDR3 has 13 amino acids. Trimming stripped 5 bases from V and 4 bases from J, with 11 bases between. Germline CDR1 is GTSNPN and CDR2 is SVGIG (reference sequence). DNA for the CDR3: TGTGCCTGGGCCGAGGGCCTTAATGAAAAACTGTTTTTT. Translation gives CAWAEGLNEKLFF.